The sequence of this T cell receptor beta chain was determined in a study of naive and memory T cell subsets. Study-wide results and caveats: Over 85% of naive TCR sequences appeared only once, unlike memory subsets. Expression changes during T cell differentiation may affect RNA-based TCR counts.

CD4 T cells were positively selected, then CD8 T cells from the CD4-negative fraction. Cells stained for CD3, CD4, CD8, CD45RA and CD27 were sorted into four subsets. The germline V gene has CDR1 MNHEY and CDR2 SVGEGT. The CDR3 is 16 amino acids. V lost 0 bases, J lost 8 bases, and 17 bases lay in between. The beta constant-region primer was an equimolar mix of two oligonucleotides covering TRBC1 and TRBC2. TCRdb independently ran MiXCR on the UMI-ligation and nested PCR reads; one entry per CDR3 protein. The table has 19,000 or so distinct CDR3 sequences, approximately 9.9% seen once; the top ten hold around a sixth. As concerns this clonotype: Its antigen is unidentified.

This receptor was taken from a human donor in good health. V is TRBV6-2 or TRBV6-3 and J is TRBJ2-1; D may correspond to TRBD1 or TRBD2 (5 bases each). Sample: central memory CD8+ T cells from blood. Here the CDR3 DNA reads TGTGCCAGCAGTTACTCGATGGGGGTGGGGATCGATGAGCAGTTCTTC. The encoded protein is CASSYSMGVGIDEQFF.